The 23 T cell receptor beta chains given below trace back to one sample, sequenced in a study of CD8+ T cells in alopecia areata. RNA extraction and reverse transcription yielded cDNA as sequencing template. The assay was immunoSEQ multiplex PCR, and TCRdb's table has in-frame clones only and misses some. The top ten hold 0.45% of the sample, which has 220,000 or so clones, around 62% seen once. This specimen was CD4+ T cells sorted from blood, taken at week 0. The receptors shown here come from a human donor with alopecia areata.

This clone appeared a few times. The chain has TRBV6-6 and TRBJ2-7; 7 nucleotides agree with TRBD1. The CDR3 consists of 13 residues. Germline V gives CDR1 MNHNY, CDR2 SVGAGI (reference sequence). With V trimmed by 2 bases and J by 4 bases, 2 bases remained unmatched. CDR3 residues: CASSYKQGYEQYF. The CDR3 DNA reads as TGTGCCAGCAGTTACAAACAGGGGTACGAGCAGTACTTC.

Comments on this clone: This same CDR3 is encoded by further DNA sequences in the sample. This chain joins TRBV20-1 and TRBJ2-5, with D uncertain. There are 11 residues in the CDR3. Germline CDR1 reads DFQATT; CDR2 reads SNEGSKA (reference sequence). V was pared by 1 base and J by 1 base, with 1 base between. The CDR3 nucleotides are TGCAGTGCTAGAGTCCAAGAGACCCAGTACTTC. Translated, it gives CSARVQETQYF.

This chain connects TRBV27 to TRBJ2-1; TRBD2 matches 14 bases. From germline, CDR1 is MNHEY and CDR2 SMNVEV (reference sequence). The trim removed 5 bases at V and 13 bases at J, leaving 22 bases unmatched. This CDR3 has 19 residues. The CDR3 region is CASSPSSTDGLAGGLRQFF. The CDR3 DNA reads TGTGCCAGCAGTCCATCCTCCACCGACGGACTAGCGGGGGGTCTACGTCAGTTCTTC.

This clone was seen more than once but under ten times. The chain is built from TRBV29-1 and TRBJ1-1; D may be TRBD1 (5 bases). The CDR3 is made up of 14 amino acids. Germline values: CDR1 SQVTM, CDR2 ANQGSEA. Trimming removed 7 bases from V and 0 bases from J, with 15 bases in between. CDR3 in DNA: TGCAGCGCTAGGACAAGCTTAATGAACACTGAAGCTTTCTTT. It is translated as CSARTSLMNTEAFF.

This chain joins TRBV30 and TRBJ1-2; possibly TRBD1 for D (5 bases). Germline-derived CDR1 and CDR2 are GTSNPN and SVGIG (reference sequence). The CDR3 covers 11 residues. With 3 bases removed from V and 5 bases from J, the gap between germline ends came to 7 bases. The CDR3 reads CAWSGGYGYTF. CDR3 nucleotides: TGTGCCTGGAGCGGGGGATATGGCTACACCTTC.

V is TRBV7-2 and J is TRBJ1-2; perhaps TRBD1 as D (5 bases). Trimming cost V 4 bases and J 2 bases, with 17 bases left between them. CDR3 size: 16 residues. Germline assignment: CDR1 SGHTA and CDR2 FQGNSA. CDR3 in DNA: TGTGCCAGCAGCTCCGTGCGGACACAGAGAAACTATGGCTACACCTTC. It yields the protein CASSSVRTQRNYGYTF.

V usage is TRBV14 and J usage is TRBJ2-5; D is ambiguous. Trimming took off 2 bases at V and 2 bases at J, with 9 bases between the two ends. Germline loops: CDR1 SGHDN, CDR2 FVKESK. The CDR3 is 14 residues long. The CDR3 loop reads CASSQYDLQETQYF. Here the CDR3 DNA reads TGTGCCAGCAGCCAATATGATCTACAAGAGACCCAGTACTTC.

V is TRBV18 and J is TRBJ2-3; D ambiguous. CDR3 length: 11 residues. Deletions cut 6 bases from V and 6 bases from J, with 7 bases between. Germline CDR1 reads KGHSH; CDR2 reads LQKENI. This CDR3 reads CASSQGDTQYF. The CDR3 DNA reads TGTGCCAGCTCTCAAGGGGATACGCAGTATTTT.

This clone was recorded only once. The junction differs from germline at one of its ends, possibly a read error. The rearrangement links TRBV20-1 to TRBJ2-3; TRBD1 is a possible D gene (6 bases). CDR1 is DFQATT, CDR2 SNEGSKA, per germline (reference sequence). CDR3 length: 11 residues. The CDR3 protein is CSAGEDSHQYF. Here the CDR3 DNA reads TGCAGTGCTGGAGAGGACAGCCATCAGTATTTT.

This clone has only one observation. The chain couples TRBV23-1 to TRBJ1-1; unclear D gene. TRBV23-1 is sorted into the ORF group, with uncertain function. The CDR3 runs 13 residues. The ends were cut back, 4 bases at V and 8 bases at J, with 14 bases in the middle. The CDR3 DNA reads TGCGCCAGCAGTCCAGAAGAGATCCCCGAAGCTTTCTTT. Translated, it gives CASSPEEIPEAFF.

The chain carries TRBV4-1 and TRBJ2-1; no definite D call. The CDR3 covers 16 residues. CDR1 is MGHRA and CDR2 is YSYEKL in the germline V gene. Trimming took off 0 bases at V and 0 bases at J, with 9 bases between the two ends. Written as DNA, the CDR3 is TGCGCCAGCAGCCAAGAGGAGTTAAGCTCCTACAATGAGCAGTTCTTC. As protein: CASSQEELSSYNEQFF.

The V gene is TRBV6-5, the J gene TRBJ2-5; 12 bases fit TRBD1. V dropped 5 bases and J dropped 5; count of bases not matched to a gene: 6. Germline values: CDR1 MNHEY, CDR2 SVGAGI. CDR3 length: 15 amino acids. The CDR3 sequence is CASSRRDRGRETQYF. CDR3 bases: TGTGCCAGCAGTCGCCGGGACAGGGGGCGGGAGACCCAGTACTTC.

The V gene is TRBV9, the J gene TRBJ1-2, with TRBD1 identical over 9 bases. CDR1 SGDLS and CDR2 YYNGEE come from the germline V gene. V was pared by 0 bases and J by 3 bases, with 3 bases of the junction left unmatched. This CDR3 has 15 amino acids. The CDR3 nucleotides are TGTGCCAGCAGCGTAGGGCGGACAGGGGACTATGGCTACACCTTC. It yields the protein CASSVGRTGDYGYTF.

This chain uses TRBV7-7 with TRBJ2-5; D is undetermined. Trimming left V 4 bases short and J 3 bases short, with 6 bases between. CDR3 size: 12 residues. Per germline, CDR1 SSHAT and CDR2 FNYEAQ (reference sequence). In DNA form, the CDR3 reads TGTGCCAGCAGCTCAGCCAAAGAGACCCAGTACTTC. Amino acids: CASSSAKETQYF.

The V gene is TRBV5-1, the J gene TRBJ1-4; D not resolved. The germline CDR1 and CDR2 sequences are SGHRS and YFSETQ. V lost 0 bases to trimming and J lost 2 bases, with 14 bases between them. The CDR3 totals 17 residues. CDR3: CASSLASLSVTNEKLFF. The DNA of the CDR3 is TGCGCCAGCAGCTTGGCCAGCTTGTCAGTCACTAATGAAAAACTGTTTTTT. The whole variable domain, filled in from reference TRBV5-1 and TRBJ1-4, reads KAGVTQTPRYLIKTRGQQVTLSCSPISGHRSVSWYQQTPGQGLQFLFEYFSETQRNKGNFPGRFSGRQFSNSRSEMNVSTLELGDSALYLCASSLASLSVTNEKLFFGSGTQLSVL.

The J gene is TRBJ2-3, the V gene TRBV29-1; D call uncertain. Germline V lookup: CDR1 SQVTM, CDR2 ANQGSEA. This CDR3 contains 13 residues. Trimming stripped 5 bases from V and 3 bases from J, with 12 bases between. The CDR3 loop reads CSVKGLATDTQYF. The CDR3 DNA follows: TGCAGCGTTAAAGGGTTGGCGACAGATACGCAGTATTTT.

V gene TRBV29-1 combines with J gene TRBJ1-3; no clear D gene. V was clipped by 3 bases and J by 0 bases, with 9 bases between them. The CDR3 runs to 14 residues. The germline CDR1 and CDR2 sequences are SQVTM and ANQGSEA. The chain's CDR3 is CSVDPANSGNTIYF. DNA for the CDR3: TGCAGCGTTGATCCGGCAAACTCTGGAAACACCATATATTTT.

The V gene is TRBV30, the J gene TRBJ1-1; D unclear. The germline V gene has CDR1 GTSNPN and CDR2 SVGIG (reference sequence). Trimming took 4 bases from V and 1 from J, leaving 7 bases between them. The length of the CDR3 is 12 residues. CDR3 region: CAWNRWNTEAFF. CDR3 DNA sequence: TGTGCCTGGAATAGATGGAACACTGAAGCTTTCTTT. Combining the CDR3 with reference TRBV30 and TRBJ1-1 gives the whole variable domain SQTIHQWPATLVQPVGSPLSLECTVEGTSNPNLYWYRQAAGRGLQLLFYSVGIGQISSEVPQNLSASRPQDRQFILSSKKLLLSDSGFYLCAWNRWNTEAFFGQGTRLTVV.

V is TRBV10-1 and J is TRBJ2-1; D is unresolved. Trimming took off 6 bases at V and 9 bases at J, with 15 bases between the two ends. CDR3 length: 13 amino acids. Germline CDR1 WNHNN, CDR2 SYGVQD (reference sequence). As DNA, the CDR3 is TGCGCCAGCAGGCAGAATATGTACGGTGAGCAGTTCTTC. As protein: CASRQNMYGEQFF.

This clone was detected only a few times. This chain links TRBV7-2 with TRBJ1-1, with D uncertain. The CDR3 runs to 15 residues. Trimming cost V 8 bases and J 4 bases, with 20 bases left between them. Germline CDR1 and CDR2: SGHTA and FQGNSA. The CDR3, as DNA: TGTGCCAGCTCCCCCGGAGGTTCTAAGGGCACTGAAGCTTTCTTT. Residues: CASSPGGSKGTEAFF.

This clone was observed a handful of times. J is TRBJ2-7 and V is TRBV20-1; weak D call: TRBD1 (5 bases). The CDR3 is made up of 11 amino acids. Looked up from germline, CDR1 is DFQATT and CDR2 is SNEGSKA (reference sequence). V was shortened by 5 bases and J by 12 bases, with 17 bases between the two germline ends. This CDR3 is CSALIGAAPYF. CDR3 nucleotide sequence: TGCAGTGCTTTAATAGGGGCGGCGCCGTACTTC.

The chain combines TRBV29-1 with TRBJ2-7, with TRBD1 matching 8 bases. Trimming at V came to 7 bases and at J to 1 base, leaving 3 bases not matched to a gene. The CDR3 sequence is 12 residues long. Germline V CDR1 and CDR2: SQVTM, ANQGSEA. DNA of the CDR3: TGCAGCGGGGGGACAGGTTCCTACGAGCAGTACTTC. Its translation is CSGGTGSYEQYF.

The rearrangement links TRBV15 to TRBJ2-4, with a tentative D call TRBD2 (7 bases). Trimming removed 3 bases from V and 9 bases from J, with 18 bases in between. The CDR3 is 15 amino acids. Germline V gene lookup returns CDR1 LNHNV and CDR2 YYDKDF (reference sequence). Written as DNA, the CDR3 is TGTGCCACCAGCAGGGCGTATAACAGGGAGGGCATTCAGTACTTC. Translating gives CATSRAYNREGIQYF.